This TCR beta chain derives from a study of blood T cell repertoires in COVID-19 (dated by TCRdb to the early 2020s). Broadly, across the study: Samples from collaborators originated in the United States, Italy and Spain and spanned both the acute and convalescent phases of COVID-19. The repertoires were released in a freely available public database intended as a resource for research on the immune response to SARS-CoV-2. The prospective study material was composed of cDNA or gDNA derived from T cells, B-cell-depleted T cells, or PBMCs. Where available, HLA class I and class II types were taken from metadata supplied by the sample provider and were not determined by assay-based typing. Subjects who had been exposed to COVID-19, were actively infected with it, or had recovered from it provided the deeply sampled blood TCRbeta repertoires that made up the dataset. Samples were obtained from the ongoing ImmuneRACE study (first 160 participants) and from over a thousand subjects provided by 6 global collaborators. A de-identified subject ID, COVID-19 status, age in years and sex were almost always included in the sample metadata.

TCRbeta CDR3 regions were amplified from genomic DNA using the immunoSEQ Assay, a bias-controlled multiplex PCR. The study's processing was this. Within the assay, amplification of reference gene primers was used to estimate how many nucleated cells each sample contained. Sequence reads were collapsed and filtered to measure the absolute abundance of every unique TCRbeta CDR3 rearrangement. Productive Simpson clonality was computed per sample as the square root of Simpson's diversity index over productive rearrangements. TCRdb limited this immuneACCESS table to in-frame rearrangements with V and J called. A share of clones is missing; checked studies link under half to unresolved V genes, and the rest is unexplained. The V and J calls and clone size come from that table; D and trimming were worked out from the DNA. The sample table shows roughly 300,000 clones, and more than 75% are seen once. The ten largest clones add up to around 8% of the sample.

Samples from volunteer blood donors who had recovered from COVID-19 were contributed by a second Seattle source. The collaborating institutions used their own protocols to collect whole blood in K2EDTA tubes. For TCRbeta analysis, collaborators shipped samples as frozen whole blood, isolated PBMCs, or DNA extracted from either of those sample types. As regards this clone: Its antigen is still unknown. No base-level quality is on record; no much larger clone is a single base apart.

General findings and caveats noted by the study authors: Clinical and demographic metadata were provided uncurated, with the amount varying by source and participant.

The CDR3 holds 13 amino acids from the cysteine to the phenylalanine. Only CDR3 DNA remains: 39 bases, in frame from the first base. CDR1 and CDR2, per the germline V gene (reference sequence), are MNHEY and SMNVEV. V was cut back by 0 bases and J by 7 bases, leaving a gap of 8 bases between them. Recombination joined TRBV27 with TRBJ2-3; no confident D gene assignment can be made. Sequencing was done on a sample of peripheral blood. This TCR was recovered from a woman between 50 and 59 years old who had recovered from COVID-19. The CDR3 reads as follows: CASSLSSIHTQYF. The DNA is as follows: TGTGCCAGCAGTTTATCGTCTATCCATACGCAGTATTTT.